The clone carrying this TCR beta chain was seen ten or more times. Its matching antigen is unknown. Every patient underwent thyroid surgery untreated. The data are from a study of metastatic and nonmetastatic thyroid tumors. Study-wide results and limits: Significantly greater TCR beta diversity was reportedly found in malignant thyroid tumors than in benign nodules (in blood and tumor).

This CDR3 is 14 amino acids long. With 3 bases clipped from V and 8 bases from J, the junction kept 8 bases outside the gene matches. Looked up from germline, CDR1 is GTSNPN and CDR2 is SVGIG (reference sequence). TCRdb reprocessed the PCR reads using MiXCR. The sample carries about 35,000 clones, roughly 29% recorded once. This clonotype was sampled from a female donor with papillary thyroid cancer or a benign thyroid nodule (not recorded which). Some clones in this sample may be carry-over from other donors' samples. Sample: blood. This rearrangement joins TRBV30 to TRBJ2-4; 9 bases match TRBD2. CDR3 nucleotides: TGTGCCTGGAGAAATAGCGGGAGAAGGGACATTCAGTACTTC. This sequence encodes CAWRNSGRRDIQYF.